The source of this T cell receptor (beta chain) is a study of T cells in Graves' hyperthyroidism and ophthalmopathy. This CDR3 spans 15 amino acids. Trimming took 3 bases from V and 4 from J, leaving 12 bases between them. From germline, CDR1 is SGHTA and CDR2 FQGNSA. Across 18 months, stable Graves' hyperthyroidism was marked by no progression to ophthalmopathy. Amplification targeted TCR beta CDR3 regions from RNA transcripts. An initial round of RT-PCR targeting the TCR CDR3 relied on the HTBI primer set. TCRdb reanalysed the multiplex PCR reads using MiXCR and keeps one entry per CDR3 protein. The table records approximately 530,000 distinct CDR3 sequences, about a sixth of them present only once.

The sample comprised blood. The chain carries TRBV7-2 and TRBJ1-4, with D uncertain. The origin of this receptor is a woman aged 18-29 years with Graves' hyperthyroidism. The CDR3 loop is CASSFELSGNEKLFF. The DNA for the CDR3 is TGTGCCAGCAGCTTCGAATTAAGTGGTAATGAAAAACTGTTTTTT.